Described below is a single T cell receptor beta chain sequence and its context. CDR3 length: 14 amino acids. The V gene's germline CDR1 is KGHSH and CDR2 LQKENI. Trimming at V came to 6 bases and at J to 3 bases, leaving 7 bases not matched to a gene. The sample is drawn from a study of blood T cell repertoires in COVID-19. Overall study: COVID-19 samples, acute and convalescent, were from the United States, Italy and Spain. The cDNA or gDNA used as material had been derived from T cells, B-cell-depleted T cells, or PBMCs.

Clones were read by immunoSEQ multiplex PCR, and TCRdb kept only the in-frame ones, dropping some. The table shows 85,000 to 130,000 clones, with around nine tenths occurring only once. The gene calls are TRBV18 and TRBJ1-2; 7 bases fit TRBD1. The source material was peripheral blood. The sequence derives from a man in his 70s with acute or convalescent COVID-19. The CDR3 is CASSPRDRDYGYTF. CDR3 sequence (DNA): TGTGCCAGCTCCCCTAGGGACAGAGACTATGGCTACACCTTC. The full variable domain, rest sourced from reference TRBV18 and TRBJ1-2, is NAGVMQNPRHLVRRRGQEARLRCSPMKGHSHVYWYRQLPEEGLKFMVYLQKENIIDESGMPKERFSAEFPKEGPSILRIQQVVRGDSAAYFCASSPRDRDYGYTFGSGTRLTVV.